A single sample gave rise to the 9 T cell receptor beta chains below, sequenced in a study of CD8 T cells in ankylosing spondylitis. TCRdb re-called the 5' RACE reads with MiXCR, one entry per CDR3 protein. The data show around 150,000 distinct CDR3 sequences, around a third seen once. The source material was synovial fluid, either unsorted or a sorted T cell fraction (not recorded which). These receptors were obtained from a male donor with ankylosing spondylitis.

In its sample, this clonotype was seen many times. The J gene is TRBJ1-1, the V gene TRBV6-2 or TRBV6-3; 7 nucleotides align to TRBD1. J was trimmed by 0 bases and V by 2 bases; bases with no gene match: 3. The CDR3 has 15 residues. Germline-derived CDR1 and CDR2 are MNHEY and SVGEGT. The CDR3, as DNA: TGTGCCAGCAGTTACGGGACAGAGCTGAACACTGAAGCTTTCTTT. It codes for CASSYGTELNTEAFF.

The CDR3 spells CATSRDLITGRWDTEAFF. The DNA of the CDR3 is TGTGCCACCAGCAGAGATCTTATTACAGGTAGATGGGACACTGAAGCTTTCTTT. The chain couples TRBV15 to TRBJ1-1, with TRBD1 as a possible D gene (5 bases). The V end lost 0 bases, the J end lost 3 bases, and 20 bases lay between the germline ends. Germline values: CDR1 LNHNV, CDR2 YYDKDF (reference sequence). This CDR3 contains 18 residues.

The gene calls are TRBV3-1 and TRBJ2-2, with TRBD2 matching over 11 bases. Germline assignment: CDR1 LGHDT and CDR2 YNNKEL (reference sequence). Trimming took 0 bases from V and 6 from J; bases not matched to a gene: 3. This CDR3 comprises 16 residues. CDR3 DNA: TGTGCCAGCAGCCAAGACCTGACTAGCGGGGCCGGGGAGCTGTTTTTT. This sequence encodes CASSQDLTSGAGELFF. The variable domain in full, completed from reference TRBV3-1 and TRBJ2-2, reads DTAVSQTPKYLVTQMGNDKSIKCEQNLGHDTMYWYKQDSKKFLKIMFSYNNKELIINETVPNRFSPKSPDKAHLNLHINSLELGDSAVYFCASSQDLTSGAGELFFGEGSRLTVL.

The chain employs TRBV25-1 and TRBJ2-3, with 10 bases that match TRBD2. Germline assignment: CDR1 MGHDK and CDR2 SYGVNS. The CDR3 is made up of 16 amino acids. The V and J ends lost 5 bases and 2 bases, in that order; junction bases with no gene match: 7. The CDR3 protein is CASSRTSGVYTDTQYF. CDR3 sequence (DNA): TGTGCCAGCAGTAGGACTAGCGGTGTATACACAGATACGCAGTATTTT.

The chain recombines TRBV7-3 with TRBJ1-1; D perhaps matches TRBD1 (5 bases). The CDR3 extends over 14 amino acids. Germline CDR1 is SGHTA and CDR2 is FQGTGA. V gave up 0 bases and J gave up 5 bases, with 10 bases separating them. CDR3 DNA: TGTGCCAGCAGCTTAACGGGGGAGTTGACTGAAGCTTTCTTT. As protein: CASSLTGELTEAFF.

CDR3 sequence (DNA): TGTGCCAGTAGTATTGTTGGGACAGGGGACTACGAGCAGTACTTC. This translates into CASSIVGTGDYEQYF. The J gene is TRBJ2-7, the V gene TRBV19; 10 nucleotides align to TRBD1. This CDR3 contains 15 residues. The germline V gene has CDR1 LNHDA and CDR2 SQIVND (reference sequence). The ends lost 3 bases at V and 3 bases at J; junction bases unmatched: 5.

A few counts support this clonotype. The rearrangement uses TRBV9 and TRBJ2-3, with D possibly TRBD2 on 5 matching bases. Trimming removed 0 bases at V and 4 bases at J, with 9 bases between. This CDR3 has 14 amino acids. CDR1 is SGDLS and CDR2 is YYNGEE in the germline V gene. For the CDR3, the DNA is TGTGCCAGCAGCGTAGGGGGAGATTCAGATACGCAGTATTTT. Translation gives CASSVGGDSDTQYF.

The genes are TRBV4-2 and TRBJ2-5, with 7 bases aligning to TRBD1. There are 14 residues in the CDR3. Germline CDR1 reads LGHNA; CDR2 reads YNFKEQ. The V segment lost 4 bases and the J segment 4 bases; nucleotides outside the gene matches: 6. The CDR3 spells CASSRWSGGETQYF. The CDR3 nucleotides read TGTGCCAGCAGCCGTTGGTCAGGGGGAGAGACCCAGTACTTC.

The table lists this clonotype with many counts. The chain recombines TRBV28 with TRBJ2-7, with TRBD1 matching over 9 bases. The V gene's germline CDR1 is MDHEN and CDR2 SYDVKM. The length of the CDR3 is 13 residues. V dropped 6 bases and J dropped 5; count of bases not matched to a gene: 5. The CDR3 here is CASSRDRAHEQYF. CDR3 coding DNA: TGTGCCAGCAGCCGGGACAGGGCACACGAGCAGTACTTC.